The 30 T cell receptor beta chains below were found in one sample sequenced in a study of Graves' ophthalmopathy and Graves' hyperthyroidism. Researchers took RNA transcripts and amplified TCR beta CDR3 regions from them. RT-PCR with HTBI primers came first, then second-round multiplex PCR. TCRdb redid the calling of the multiplex PCR reads with MiXCR, one entry per CDR3 protein. This table holds around 400,000 distinct CDR3 sequences, more than 20% found once. Sequenced input: peripheral blood. All receptors come from a woman aged 18-29 years with stable Graves' hyperthyroidism.

This clonotype was detected a few times. The chain couples TRBV3-1 to TRBJ2-7; 9 nucleotides line up with TRBD1. The ends lost 6 bases at V and 5 bases at J; junction bases unmatched: 8. The CDR3 extends over 14 amino acids. The germline V gene has CDR1 LGHDT and CDR2 YNNKEL (reference sequence). The CDR3 DNA is TGTGCCAGCAGGGCAAGGGACAGGGACGACGAGCAGTACTTC. This translates into CASRARDRDDEQYF.

This clonotype was counted at least ten times. V gene TRBV6-2 or TRBV6-3 combines with J gene TRBJ1-5, with TRBD1 as a possible D gene (5 bases). From germline, CDR1 is MNHEY and CDR2 SVGEGT. The CDR3 consists of 17 residues. Trimming stripped 7 bases from V and 2 bases from J, with 21 bases between. In DNA, the CDR3 is TGTGCCAGCACCAAAAGGGTCCAGGGCGGAGGCAATCAGCCCCAGCATTTT. This translates into CASTKRVQGGGNQPQHF.

In its sample, this clonotype was seen a few times. The rearrangement joins TRBV28 to TRBJ2-2; no clear D. V was clipped by 5 bases and J by 5 bases, with 12 bases between them. CDR1 and CDR2 (germline): MDHEN, SYDVKM. The CDR3 sequence is 14 residues long. As DNA, the CDR3 is TGTGCCAGCAGTCCACGACTTACAACCGGGGAGCTGTTTTTT. Translated: CASSPRLTTGELFF.

There are many counts of this clonotype. The chain employs TRBV28 and TRBJ1-2; 10 bases match TRBD1. The CDR3 has 14 amino acids. Germline assignment: CDR1 MDHEN and CDR2 SYDVKM. Losses at the gene ends were 10 bases for V and 7 bases for J; bases not matched to a gene: 12. As DNA, the CDR3 is TGTGCCACGGTAACCGGGACAGGGGTTCGTGGCTACACCTTC. Translated: CATVTGTGVRGYTF.

In its sample, this clonotype was seen many times. The rearrangement joins TRBV5-1 to TRBJ2-2; D may be TRBD1 or TRBD2 (5 bases each). The germline V gene has CDR1 SGHRS and CDR2 YFSETQ. This CDR3 has 16 amino acids. The V end lost 0 bases, the J end lost 6 bases, and 15 bases lay between the germline ends. DNA of the CDR3: TGCGCCAGCAGCTTGGTTAGGGGAGCGTCGTCCGGGGAGCTGTTTTTT. Encoded protein: CASSLVRGASSGELFF.

This clonotype was observed at least ten times. The CDR3 here is CASSRDVGRETQYF. The CDR3 DNA follows: TGTGCCAGCAGCCGGGACGTGGGGCGGGAGACCCAGTACTTC. This chain connects TRBV11-2 to TRBJ2-5; D is perhaps TRBD1 or TRBD2 (5 bases each). V lost 5 bases, J lost 5 bases, and 15 bases lay in between. CDR3 length: 14 amino acids. Looked up from germline, CDR1 is SGHAT and CDR2 is FQNNGV.

Remarks on this clonotype: The CDR3 ends on some other residue instead of the conserved phenylalanine or tryptophan, so this is likely a read error. The rearrangement joins TRBV7-3 to TRBJ1-1, with D maybe TRBD1 (5 bases). With 3 bases removed from V and 1 base from J, the gap between germline ends came to 9 bases. The CDR3 covers 14 residues. Germline assignment: CDR1 SGHTA and CDR2 FQGTGA. The CDR3 sequence is CASSFGGRNTEAFY. For the CDR3, the DNA is TGTGCCAGCAGCTTCGGGGGTAGGAACACTGAAGCTTTCTAT.

This clonotype was seen only a few times. The chain couples TRBV12-5 to TRBJ1-1; maybe TRBD1 (6 bases). There are 13 residues in the CDR3. The V end lost 6 bases, the J end lost 4 bases, and 12 bases lay between the germline ends. Germline V lookup: CDR1 LGHNT, CDR2 FRNRAP. The CDR3 loop reads CASGLGGATEAFF. CDR3 nucleotides: TGTGCTAGTGGGCTAGGGGGAGCCACTGAAGCTTTCTTT.

This clonotype was counted ten times or more. The CDR3 DNA sequence: TGCAGTGCTAGAACTTGGGACGGACATACGGATGGCTACACCTTC. Encoded protein: CSARTWDGHTDGYTF. The V call is TRBV20-1, the J call TRBJ1-2; D might be TRBD1 (5 bases). Germline loops: CDR1 DFQATT, CDR2 SNEGSKA (reference sequence). CDR3 length: 15 amino acids. Trimming left V 2 bases short and J 6 bases short, with 19 bases between.

This clonotype was counted between two and nine times. The V gene is TRBV6-1, the J gene TRBJ1-2, with TRBD1 matching over 7 bases. V lost 4 bases, J lost 5 bases, and 7 bases stayed unmatched. The CDR3 is 14 amino acids. Germline V lookup: CDR1 MNHNS, CDR2 SASEGT. CDR3 bases: TGTGCCAGCAGTGGGGACAGCAAGCTTTATGGCTACACCTTC. Residues: CASSGDSKLYGYTF.

This clonotype was recorded many times. The chain joins TRBV2 to TRBJ1-2, with 9 bases that match TRBD1. The V segment lost 4 bases and the J segment 5 bases; nucleotides outside the gene matches: 8. This CDR3 spans 15 amino acids. Germline V gene sequence: CDR1 SNHLY, CDR2 FYNNEI. This chain's CDR3 is CASSVPGQGIYGYTF. The DNA for the CDR3 is TGTGCCAGCAGTGTGCCGGGACAGGGTATTTATGGCTACACCTTC.

This clonotype has more than one count but fewer than ten. The V and J genes are TRBV5-4 and TRBJ1-1; a possible D gene is TRBD1 (5 bases). The length of the CDR3 is 15 residues. The ends were cut back, 4 bases at V and 5 bases at J, with 18 bases in the middle. From germline, CDR1 is SGHNT and CDR2 YYREEE (reference sequence). CDR3 amino acids: CASSPNGGGRTEAFF. In DNA form, the CDR3 reads TGTGCCAGCAGCCCGAATGGGGGAGGAAGGACTGAAGCTTTCTTT.

This chain joins TRBV3-1 and TRBJ2-1, with 8 bases fitting TRBD2. CDR3 length: 16 amino acids. Per the germline V gene, CDR1 is LGHDT and CDR2 is YNNKEL (reference sequence). Trimming cost V 3 bases and J 6 bases; bases outside gene matches: 10. CDR3 loop: CASSHLAGKNFNEQFF. In nucleotides, the CDR3 is TGTGCCAGCAGCCATCTAGCGGGCAAAAACTTCAATGAGCAGTTCTTC.

This clonotype was seen ten or more times. The junction and the germline gene differ at one end; a read error may be behind it. This chain joins TRBV27 and TRBJ2-7; 9 bases agree with TRBD2. Germline V gene sequence: CDR1 MNHEY, CDR2 SMNVEV (reference sequence). This CDR3 has 17 amino acids. The CDR3 loop reads CVSSFAKTSGPSYEQYF. The CDR3, as DNA: TGTGTCAGCAGTTTCGCGAAGACTAGCGGACCATCCTACGAGCAGTACTTC.

The chain is built from TRBV15 and TRBJ2-2; D not certain. CDR1 LNHNV and CDR2 YYDKDF come from the germline V gene (reference sequence). This CDR3 contains 13 residues. Trimming cost V 2 bases and J 5 bases, with 6 bases left between them. CDR3 loop: CATSRSATGELFF. The CDR3 bases are TGTGCCACCAGCAGATCCGCGACCGGGGAGCTGTTTTTT.

This chain uses TRBV5-1 with TRBJ1-1, with 9 bases aligning to TRBD1. Germline CDR1 is SGHRS and CDR2 is YFSETQ. J lost 1 base, V lost 0 bases, and 4 bases had no gene match. The CDR3 is made up of 16 amino acids. CDR3 DNA sequence: TGCGCCAGCAGCTTGGGACAGGGGGAGGGGAACACTGAAGCTTTCTTT. Protein product: CASSLGQGEGNTEAFF.

The V gene is TRBV19, the J gene TRBJ1-1; D might be TRBD1 (5 bases). CDR1 and CDR2 (germline): LNHDA, SQIVND (reference sequence). V lost 8 bases and J lost 4, with 23 bases in between. The CDR3 loop spans 16 amino acids. CDR3 DNA sequence: TGTGCCAGTGCCCTCGAAGGGCTGGGGGTAATCACTGAAGCTTTCTTT. Translation gives CASALEGLGVITEAFF. Drawing the rest from reference TRBV19 and TRBJ1-1, the complete variable domain is DGGITQSPKYLFRKEGQNVTLSCEQNLNHDAMYWYRQDPGQGLRLIYYSQIVNDFQKGDIAEGYSVSREKKESFPLTVTSAQKNPTAFYLCASALEGLGVITEAFFGQGTRLTVV.

This clonotype was seen at least ten times. The chain uses TRBV25-1 and TRBJ2-7; 10 positions agree with TRBD1. V trimming: 4 bases; J trimming: 2 bases; junction bases outside the gene matches: 17. This CDR3 has 19 amino acids. Looked up from germline, CDR1 is MGHDK and CDR2 is SYGVNS. The CDR3 is CASSAAPKGQGQGTYEQYF. The CDR3 DNA is TGTGCCAGCAGTGCCGCCCCCAAAGGTCAGGGACAGGGGACCTACGAGCAGTACTTC.

In this sample, this clonotype turned up a few times. The chain combines TRBV11-1 with TRBJ1-2; D gene unclear. The CDR3 totals 13 residues. Per the germline V gene, CDR1 is SGHAT and CDR2 is FQDESV (reference sequence). Trimming cost V 1 base and J 6 bases, with 9 bases left between them. The CDR3 coding sequence is TGTGCCAGCAGCTTAGAGGAGTTCGATGGCTACACCTTC. Translated: CASSLEEFDGYTF.

As concerns this clonotype: A single base separates this from a much larger clone, so it may be a read error. The V call is TRBV25-1, the J call TRBJ1-1, with D possibly matching TRBD1 (5 bases). This CDR3 spans 12 amino acids. Germline V gives CDR1 MGHDK, CDR2 SYGVNS. V was cut by 4 bases and J by 13 bases, with 16 bases left in between. The CDR3 DNA follows: TGTGCCAGCAGTGGCAGTGGGACTGAACTTTTCTTT. Translating gives CASSGSGTELFF.

This sequence joins TRBV20-1 and TRBJ2-7; no firm D call. Deletions cut 0 bases from V and 5 bases from J, with 8 bases between. The CDR3 extends over 12 amino acids. Germline V gene lookup returns CDR1 DFQATT and CDR2 SNEGSKA (reference sequence). The CDR3 DNA is TGCAGTGCTAGAGACAACATCGACGAGCAGTACTTC. Translated: CSARDNIDEQYF.

This clonotype was recorded once. This CDR3 fails to terminate in the conserved phenylalanine or tryptophan, so it likely reflects a read error. CDR3 loop: CASSRTDGYTY. As DNA, the CDR3 is TGTGCCAGCAGCCGAACCGATGGCTACACCTAC. V usage is TRBV11-2 and J usage is TRBJ1-2, with D uncertain. CDR1 and CDR2 from the germline V gene are SGHAT and FQNNGV. This CDR3 contains 11 residues. The V and J ends lost 5 bases and 6 bases respectively, with 7 bases between them.

The table lists this clonotype with many counts. This chain uses TRBV29-1 with TRBJ2-5; D gene uncertain. V was cut by 2 bases and J by 2 bases, with 9 bases left in between. This CDR3 contains 13 residues. Germline loops: CDR1 SQVTM, CDR2 ANQGSEA. CDR3: CSVEKTVQETQYF. CDR3 DNA sequence: TGCAGCGTTGAAAAAACGGTGCAAGAGACCCAGTACTTC.

This clonotype was counted at least ten times. The junction departs from germline at one end; a sequencing error may be responsible. The chain links TRBV2 to TRBJ1-3; 8 positions match TRBD1. Germline V CDR1 and CDR2: SNHLY, FYNNEI. This CDR3 region has 16 residues. CDR3 in amino acids: CASSAPDRAYGSTIYF. CDR3 nucleotide sequence: TGTGCCAGCAGTGCGCCGGACAGGGCATACGGAAGCACCATATATTTT.

The chain uses TRBV5-6 and TRBJ1-2, with D tentatively TRBD1 (5 bases). Germline CDR1 is SGHDT and CDR2 is YYEEEE. The CDR3 length is 14 residues. Trimming removed 4 bases from V and 5 bases from J, with 15 bases in between. The CDR3 DNA sequence: TGTGCCAGCAGCCCGTGGGAGGGGCAATATGGCTACACCTTC. It encodes CASSPWEGQYGYTF.

This clonotype showed up many times. This sequence joins TRBV9 and TRBJ1-5; D ambiguous. Germline V lookup: CDR1 SGDLS, CDR2 YYNGEE. Deletions cut 0 bases from V and 9 bases from J, with 13 bases between. The CDR3 runs 14 residues. This chain's CDR3 is CASSVDPLNGPQHF. The CDR3 nucleotides are TGTGCCAGCAGCGTAGATCCGCTTAATGGGCCCCAGCATTTT.

This clonotype was found a few times. This clone may be a read error of a much larger clone one base away. The chain links TRBV2 to TRBJ1-1; D gene uncertain. The germline CDR1 and CDR2 sequences are SNHLY and FYNNEI. CDR3 size: 13 residues. This CDR3 reads CASSEWQSIEACF. DNA for the CDR3: TGTGCCAGCAGTGAATGGCAGAGCATAGAAGCTTGCTTT.

The chain uses TRBV6-1 and TRBJ2-7; D is uncertain. Per the germline V gene, CDR1 is MNHNS and CDR2 is SASEGT. The germline V and J ends were trimmed by 1 base and 3 bases, with 7 bases remaining between them. This CDR3 is 13 amino acids long. The CDR3 is CASSEGEYYEQYF. DNA for the CDR3: TGTGCCAGCAGTGAAGGGGAATACTACGAGCAGTACTTC.

This clonotype was picked up many times. The chain recombines TRBV7-9 with TRBJ2-7; no clear D gene. The germline CDR1 and CDR2 sequences are SEHNR and FQNEAQ (reference sequence). The CDR3 is made up of 14 amino acids. Trimming removed 4 bases at V and 7 bases at J, with 17 bases between. The CDR3 coding sequence is TGTGCCAGCAGCTCCGGGCTACAACAAGGAGAGCAGTACTTC. It codes for CASSSGLQQGEQYF.

This clonotype was seen at least ten times. The chain uses TRBV19 and TRBJ2-4; 8 nucleotides align to TRBD1. Unmatched junction bases numbered 11, after V lost 9 bases and J lost 7 bases. CDR3 length: 14 amino acids. The germline V gene encodes CDR1 LNHDA and CDR2 SQIVND (reference sequence). CDR3 coding DNA: TGTGCCAGCCAGGACAGGGTTGGAAGGAACATTCAGTACTTC. Its translation: CASQDRVGRNIQYF.